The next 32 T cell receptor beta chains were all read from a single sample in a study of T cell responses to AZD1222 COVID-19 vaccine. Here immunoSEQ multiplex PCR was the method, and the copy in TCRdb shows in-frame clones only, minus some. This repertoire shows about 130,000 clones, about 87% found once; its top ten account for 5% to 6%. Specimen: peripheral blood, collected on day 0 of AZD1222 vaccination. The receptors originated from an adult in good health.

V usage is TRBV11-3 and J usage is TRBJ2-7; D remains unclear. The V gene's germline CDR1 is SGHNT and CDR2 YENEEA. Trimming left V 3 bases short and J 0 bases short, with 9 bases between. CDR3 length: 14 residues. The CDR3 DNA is TGTGCCAGCAGCTTGGGGTCTAGCTCCTACGAGCAGTACTTC. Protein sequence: CASSLGSSSYEQYF.

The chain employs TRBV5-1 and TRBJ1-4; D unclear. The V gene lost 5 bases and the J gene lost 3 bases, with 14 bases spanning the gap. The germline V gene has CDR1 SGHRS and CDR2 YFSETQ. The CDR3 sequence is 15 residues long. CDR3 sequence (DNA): TGCGCCAGCAGTGGGTCTCCGGGATCTAATGAAAAACTGTTTTTT. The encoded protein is CASSGSPGSNEKLFF.

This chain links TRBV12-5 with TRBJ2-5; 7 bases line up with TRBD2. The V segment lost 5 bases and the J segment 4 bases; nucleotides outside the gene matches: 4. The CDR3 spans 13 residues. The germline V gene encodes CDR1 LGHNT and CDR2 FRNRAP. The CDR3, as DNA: TGTGCTAGTGGTCCTCCGGGGGGAGAGACCCAGTACTTC. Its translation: CASGPPGGETQYF.

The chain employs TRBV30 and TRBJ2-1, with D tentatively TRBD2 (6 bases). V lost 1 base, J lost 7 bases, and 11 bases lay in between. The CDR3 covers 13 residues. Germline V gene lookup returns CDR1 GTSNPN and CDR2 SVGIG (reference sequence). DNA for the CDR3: TGTGCCTGGAGTGGCCTACTAGCAAATGAGCAGTTCTTC. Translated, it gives CAWSGLLANEQFF.

The CDR3 loop is CASSGAGQAVQPQHF. The CDR3 nucleotides read TGTGCCAGCAGTGGGGCCGGACAGGCGGTGCAGCCCCAGCATTTT. This chain joins TRBV2 and TRBJ1-5; 7 bases map to TRBD1. CDR3 size: 15 residues. CDR1 is SNHLY and CDR2 is FYNNEI in the germline V gene. V lost 4 bases and J lost 7; bases outside the gene matches: 10.

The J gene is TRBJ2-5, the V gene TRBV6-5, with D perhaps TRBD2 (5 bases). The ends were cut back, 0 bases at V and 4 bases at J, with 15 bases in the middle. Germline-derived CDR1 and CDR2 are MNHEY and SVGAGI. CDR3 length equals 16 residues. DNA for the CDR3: TGTGCCAGCAGTTACTCTACGGGCTCTGGAGGAGAGACCCAGTACTTC. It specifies CASSYSTGSGGETQYF.

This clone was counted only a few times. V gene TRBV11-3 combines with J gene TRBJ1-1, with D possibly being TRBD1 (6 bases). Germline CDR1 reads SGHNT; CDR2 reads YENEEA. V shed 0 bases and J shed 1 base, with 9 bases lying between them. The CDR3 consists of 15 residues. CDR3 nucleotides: TGTGCCAGCAGCTTAGACGGACAGAGGAACACTGAAGCTTTCTTT. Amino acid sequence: CASSLDGQRNTEAFF. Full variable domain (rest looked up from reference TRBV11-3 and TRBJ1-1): EAGVVQSPRYKIIEKKQPVAFWCNPISGHNTLYWYLQNLGQGPELLIRYENEEAVDDSQLPKDRFSAERLKGVDSTLKIQPAELGDSAVYLCASSLDGQRNTEAFFGQGTRLTVV.

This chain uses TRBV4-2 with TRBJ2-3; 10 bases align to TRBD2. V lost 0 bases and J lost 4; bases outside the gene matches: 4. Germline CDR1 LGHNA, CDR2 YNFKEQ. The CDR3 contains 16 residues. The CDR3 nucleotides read TGTGCCAGCAGCCAAGAAGCGGGGGGGCTCGCAGATACGCAGTATTTT. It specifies CASSQEAGGLADTQYF.

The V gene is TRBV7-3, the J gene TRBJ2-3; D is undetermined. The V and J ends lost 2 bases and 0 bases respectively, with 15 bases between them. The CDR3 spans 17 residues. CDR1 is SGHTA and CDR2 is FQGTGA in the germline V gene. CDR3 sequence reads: CASSLGNGPPSTDTQYF. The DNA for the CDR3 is TGTGCCAGCAGCTTAGGGAACGGACCCCCCAGCACAGATACGCAGTATTTT.

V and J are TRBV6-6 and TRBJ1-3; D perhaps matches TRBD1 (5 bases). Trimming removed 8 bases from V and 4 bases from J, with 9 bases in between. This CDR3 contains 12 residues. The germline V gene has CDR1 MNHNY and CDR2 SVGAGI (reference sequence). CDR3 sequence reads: CASAGYGNTIYF. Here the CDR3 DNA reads TGTGCCAGCGCAGGGTACGGAAACACCATATATTTT.

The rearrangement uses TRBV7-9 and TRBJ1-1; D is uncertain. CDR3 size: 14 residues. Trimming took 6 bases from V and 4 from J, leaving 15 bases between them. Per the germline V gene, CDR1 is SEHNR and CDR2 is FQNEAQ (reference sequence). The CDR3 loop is CASSPRGSGTEAFF. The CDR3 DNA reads TGTGCCAGCAGTCCCAGAGGGTCGGGCACTGAAGCTTTCTTT.

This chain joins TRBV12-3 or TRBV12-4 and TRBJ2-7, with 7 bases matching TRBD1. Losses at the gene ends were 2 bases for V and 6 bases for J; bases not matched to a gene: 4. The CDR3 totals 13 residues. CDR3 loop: CASSLRGGGEQYF. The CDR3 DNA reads TGTGCCAGCAGTTTAAGAGGGGGCGGCGAGCAGTACTTC.

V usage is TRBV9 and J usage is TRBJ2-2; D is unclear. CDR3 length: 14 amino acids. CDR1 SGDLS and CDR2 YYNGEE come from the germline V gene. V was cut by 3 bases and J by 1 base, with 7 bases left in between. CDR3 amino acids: CASSAPVNTGELFF. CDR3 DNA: TGTGCCAGCAGCGCCCCAGTGAACACCGGGGAGCTGTTTTTT. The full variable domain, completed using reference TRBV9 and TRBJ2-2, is DSGVTQTPKHLITATGQRVTLRCSPRSGDLSVYWYQQSLDQGLQFLIQYYNGEERAKGNILERFSAQQFPDLHSELNLSSLELGDSALYFCASSAPVNTGELFFGEGSRLTVL.

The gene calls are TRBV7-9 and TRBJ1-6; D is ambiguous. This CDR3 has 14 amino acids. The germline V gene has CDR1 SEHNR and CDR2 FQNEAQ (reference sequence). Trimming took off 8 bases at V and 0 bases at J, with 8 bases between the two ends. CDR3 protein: CASGESSYNSPLHF. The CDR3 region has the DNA TGTGCCAGCGGGGAGAGCTCCTATAATTCACCCCTCCACTTT.

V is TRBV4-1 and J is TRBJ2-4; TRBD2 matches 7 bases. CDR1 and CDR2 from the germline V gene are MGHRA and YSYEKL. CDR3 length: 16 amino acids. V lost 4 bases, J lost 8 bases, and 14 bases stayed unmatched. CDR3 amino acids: CASSLQWVGGTDIQYF. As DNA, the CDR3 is TGCGCCAGCAGCCTTCAATGGGTCGGGGGGACGGACATTCAGTACTTC.

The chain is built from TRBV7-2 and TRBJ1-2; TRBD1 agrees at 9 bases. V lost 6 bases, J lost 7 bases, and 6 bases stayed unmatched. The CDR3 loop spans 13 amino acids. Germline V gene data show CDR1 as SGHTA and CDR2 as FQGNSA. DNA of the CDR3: TGTGCCAGCAGTCTACAGGGGGCTGGTGGCTACACCTTC. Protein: CASSLQGAGGYTF.

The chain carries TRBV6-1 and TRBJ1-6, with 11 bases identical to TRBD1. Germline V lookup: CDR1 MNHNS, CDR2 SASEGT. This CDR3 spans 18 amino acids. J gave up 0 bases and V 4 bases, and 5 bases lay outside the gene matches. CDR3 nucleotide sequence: TGTGCCAGCAGTGTTCCCGGACAGGGGGCCTCCTATAATTCACCCCTCCACTTT. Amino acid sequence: CASSVPGQGASYNSPLHF.

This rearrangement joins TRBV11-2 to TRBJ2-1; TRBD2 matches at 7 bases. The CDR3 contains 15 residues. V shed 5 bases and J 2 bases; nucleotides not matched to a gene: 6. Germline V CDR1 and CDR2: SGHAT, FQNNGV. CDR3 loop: CASSPSGVTYNEQFF. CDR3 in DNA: TGTGCCAGCAGCCCCAGCGGGGTTACCTACAATGAGCAGTTCTTC. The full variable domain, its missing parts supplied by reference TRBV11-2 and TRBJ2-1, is EAGVAQSPRYKIIEKRQSVAFWCNPISGHATLYWYQQILGQGPKLLIQFQNNGVVDDSQLPKDRFSAERLKGVDSTLKIQPAKLEDSAVYLCASSPSGVTYNEQFFGPGTRLTVL.

CDR3 protein: CASSQAFSNQPQHF. The CDR3, as DNA: TGCGCCAGCAGCCAAGCCTTTAGCAATCAGCCCCAGCATTTT. The chain employs TRBV4-1 and TRBJ1-5; D not certain. This CDR3 region has 14 residues. The germline gives CDR1 MGHRA, CDR2 YSYEKL. V was trimmed by 1 base and J by 0 bases, leaving 4 bases between them.

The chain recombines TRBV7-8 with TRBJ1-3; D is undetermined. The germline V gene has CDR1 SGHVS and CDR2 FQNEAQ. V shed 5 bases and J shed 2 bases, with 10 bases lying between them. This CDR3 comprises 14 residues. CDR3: CASSPRTAGNTIYF. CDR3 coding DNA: TGTGCCAGCAGCCCCAGGACGGCTGGAAACACCATATATTTT.

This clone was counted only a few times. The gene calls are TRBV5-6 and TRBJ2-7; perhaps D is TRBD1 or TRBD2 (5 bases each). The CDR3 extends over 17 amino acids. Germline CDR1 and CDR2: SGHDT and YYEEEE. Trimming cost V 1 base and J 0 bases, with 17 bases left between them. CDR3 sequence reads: CASSLYGAAFSSYEQYF. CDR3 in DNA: TGTGCCAGCAGCTTGTACGGGGCGGCCTTCAGCTCCTACGAGCAGTACTTC.

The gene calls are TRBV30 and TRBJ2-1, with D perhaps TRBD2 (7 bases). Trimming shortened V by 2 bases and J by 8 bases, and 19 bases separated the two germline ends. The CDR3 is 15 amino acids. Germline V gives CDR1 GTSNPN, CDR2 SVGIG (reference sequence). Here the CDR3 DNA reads TGTGCCTGGAGTCCCCCCGAGAGGGGGAGGGATGAGCAGTTCTTC. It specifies CAWSPPERGRDEQFF.

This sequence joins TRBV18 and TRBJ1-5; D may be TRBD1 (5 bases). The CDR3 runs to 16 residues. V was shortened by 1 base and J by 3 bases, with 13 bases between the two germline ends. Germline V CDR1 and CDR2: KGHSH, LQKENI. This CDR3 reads CASSPLGTDYNQPQHF. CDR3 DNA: TGTGCCAGCTCACCACTGGGGACTGATTACAATCAGCCCCAGCATTTT.

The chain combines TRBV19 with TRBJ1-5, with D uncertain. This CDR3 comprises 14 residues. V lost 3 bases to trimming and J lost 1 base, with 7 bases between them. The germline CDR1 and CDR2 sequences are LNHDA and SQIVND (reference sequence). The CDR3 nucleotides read TGTGCCAGTAGTATTCGCGTGAGCAATCAGCCCCAGCATTTT. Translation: CASSIRVSNQPQHF. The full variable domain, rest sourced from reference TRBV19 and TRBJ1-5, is DGGITQSPKYLFRKEGQNVTLSCEQNLNHDAMYWYRQDPGQGLRLIYYSQIVNDFQKGDIAEGYSVSREKKESFPLTVTSAQKNPTAFYLCASSIRVSNQPQHFGDGTRLSIL.

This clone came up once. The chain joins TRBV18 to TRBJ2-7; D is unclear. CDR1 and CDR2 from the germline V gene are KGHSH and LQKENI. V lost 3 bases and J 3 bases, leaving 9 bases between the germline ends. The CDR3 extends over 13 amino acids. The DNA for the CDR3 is TGTGCCAGCTCACCGCCGACAAGCTACGAGCAGTACTTC. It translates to CASSPPTSYEQYF.

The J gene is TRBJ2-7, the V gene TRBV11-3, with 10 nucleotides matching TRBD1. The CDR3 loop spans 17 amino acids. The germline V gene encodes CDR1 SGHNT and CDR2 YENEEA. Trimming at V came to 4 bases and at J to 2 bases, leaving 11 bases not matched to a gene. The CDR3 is CASSSLGTGVTTYEQYF. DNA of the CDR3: TGTGCCAGCAGCTCCCTAGGGACAGGGGTTACCACCTACGAGCAGTACTTC.

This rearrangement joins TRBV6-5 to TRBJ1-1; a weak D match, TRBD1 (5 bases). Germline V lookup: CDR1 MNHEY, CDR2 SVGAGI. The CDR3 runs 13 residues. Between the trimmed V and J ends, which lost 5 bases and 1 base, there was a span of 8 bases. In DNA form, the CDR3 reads TGTGCCAGCAGTCAACAGGAGAACACTGAAGCTTTCTTT. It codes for CASSQQENTEAFF.

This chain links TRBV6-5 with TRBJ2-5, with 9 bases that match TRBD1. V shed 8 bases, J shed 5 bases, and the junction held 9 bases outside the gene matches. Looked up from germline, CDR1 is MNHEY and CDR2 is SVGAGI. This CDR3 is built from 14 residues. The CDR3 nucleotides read TGTGCCAGCCTGAAAATAGGACAGGGGGAGACCCAGTACTTC. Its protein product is CASLKIGQGETQYF.

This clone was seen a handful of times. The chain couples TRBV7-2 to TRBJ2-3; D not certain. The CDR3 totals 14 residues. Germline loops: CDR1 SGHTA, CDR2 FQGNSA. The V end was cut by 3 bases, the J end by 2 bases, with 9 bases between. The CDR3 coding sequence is TGTGCCAGCAGCTTCGCCTCCCTCACAGATACGCAGTATTTT. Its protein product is CASSFASLTDTQYF.

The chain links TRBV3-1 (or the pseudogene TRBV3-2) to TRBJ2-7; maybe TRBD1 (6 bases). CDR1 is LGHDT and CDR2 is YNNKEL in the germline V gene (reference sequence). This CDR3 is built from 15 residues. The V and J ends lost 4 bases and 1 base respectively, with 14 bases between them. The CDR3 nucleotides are TGTGCCAGCAGCCCCCGGGACACACCATCCTACGAGCAGTACTTC. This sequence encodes CASSPRDTPSYEQYF.

In nucleotides, the CDR3 is TGTGCCAGCAGAACTGCGGTCCTTAATGAAAAACTGTTTTTT. Translation: CASRTAVLNEKLFF. The chain couples TRBV28 to TRBJ1-4; D is undetermined. The germline gives CDR1 MDHEN, CDR2 SYDVKM. V was cut by 6 bases and J by 4 bases, with 12 bases left in between. CDR3 size: 14 residues.

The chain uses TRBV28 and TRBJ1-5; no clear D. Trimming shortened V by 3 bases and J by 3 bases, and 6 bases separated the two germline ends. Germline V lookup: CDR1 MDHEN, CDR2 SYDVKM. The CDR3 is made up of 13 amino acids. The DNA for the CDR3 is TGTGCCAGCAGTTTCGGGCACAATCAGCCCCAGCATTTT. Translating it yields CASSFGHNQPQHF.